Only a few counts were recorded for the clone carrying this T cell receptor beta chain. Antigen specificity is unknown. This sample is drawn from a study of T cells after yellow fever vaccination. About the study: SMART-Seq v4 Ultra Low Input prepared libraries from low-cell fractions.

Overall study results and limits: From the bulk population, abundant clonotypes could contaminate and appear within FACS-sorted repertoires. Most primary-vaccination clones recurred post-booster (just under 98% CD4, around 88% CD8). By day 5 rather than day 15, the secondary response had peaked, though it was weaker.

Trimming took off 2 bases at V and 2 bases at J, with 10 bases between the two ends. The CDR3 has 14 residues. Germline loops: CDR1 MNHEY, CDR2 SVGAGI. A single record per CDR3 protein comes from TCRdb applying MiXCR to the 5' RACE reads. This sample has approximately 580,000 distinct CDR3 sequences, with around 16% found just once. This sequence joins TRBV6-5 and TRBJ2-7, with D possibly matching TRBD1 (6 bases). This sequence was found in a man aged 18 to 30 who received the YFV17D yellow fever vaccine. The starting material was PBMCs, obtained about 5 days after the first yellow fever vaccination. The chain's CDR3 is CASSYTGSTYEQYF. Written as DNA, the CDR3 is TGTGCCAGCAGTTACACAGGGAGTACCTACGAGCAGTACTTC.